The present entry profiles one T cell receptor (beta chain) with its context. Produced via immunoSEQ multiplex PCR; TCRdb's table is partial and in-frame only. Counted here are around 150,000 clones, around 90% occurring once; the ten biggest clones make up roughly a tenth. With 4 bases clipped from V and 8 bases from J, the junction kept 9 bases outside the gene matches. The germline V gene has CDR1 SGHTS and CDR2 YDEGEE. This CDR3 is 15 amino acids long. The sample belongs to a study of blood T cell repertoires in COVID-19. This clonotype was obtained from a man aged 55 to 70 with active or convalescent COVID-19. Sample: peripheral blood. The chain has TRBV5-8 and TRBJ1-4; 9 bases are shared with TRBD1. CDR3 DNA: TGTGCCAGCAGCAGCCACAGGGGGCTACGCGAAAAACTGTTTTTT. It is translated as CASSSHRGLREKLFF.